Reported below is one TCR beta chain. Its cognate antigen is unknown. Whenever a sample was processed, at least 6.5 million PBMCs were isolated. The CDR3 is 15 residues long. The trim removed 1 base at V and 4 bases at J, leaving 7 bases unmatched. The germline gives CDR1 SGHVS, CDR2 FQNEAQ. The data belong to a study of blood T cells in healthy people across ages. Overall study findings and caveats: Age showed a roughly linear inverse relationship with TCR beta diversity per million T cells. Shifts in expanded clonotypes may have been confounded by donor CMV status, which was unknown.

Through a sample-barcoded 5' primer and a J-beta primer mix, a second PCR was run for roughly 6 to 11 cycles. In TCRdb, the 5' RACE reads were re-called with MiXCR into one record per CDR3 protein. This table holds 1.5 million to 2 million distinct CDR3 sequences, about two fifths found once. The rearrangement uses TRBV7-8 and TRBJ2-7; 7 bases line up with TRBD1. The sequencing sample was made of blood. The receptor comes from a human donor in good health. The DNA for the CDR3 is TGTGCCAGCAGCTTAGGCCTACAGGGGTGGTACGAGCAGTACTTC. This translates into CASSLGLQGWYEQYF.